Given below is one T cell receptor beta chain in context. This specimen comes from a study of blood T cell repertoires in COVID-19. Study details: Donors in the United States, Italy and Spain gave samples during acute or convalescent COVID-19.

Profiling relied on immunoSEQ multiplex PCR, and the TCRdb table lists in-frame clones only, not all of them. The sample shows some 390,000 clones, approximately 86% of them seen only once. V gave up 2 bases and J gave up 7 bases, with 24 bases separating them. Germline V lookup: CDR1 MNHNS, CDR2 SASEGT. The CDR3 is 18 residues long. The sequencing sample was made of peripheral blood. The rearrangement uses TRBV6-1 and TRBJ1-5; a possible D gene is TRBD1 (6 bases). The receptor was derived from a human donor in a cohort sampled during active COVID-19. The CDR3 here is CASSELHGRQLGAQPQHF. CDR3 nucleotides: TGTGCCAGCAGTGAATTGCACGGGCGGCAGTTGGGGGCCCAGCCCCAGCATTTT.